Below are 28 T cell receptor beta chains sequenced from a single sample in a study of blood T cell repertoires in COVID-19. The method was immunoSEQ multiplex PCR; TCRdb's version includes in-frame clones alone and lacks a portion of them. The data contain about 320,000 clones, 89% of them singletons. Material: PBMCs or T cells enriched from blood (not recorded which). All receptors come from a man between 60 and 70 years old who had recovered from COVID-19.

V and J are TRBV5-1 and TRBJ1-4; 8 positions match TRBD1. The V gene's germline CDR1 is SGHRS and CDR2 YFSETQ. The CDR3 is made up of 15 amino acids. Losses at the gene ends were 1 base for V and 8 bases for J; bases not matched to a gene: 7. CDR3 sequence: CASSLIGTGEEKLFF. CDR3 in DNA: TGCGCCAGCAGCTTGATAGGGACAGGAGAAGAAAAACTGTTTTTT.

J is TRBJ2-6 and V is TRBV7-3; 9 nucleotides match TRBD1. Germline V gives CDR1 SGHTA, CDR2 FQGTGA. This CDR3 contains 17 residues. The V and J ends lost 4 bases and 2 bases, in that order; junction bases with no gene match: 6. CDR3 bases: TGTGCCAGCAGCTCAACAGGGGGCAAAGCTGGGGCCAACGTCCTGACTTTC. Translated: CASSSTGGKAGANVLTF.

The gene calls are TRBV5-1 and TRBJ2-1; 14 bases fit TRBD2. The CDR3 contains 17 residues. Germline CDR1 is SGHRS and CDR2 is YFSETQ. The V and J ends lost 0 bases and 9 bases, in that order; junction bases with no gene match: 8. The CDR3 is CASSLGGTSGSWSEQFF. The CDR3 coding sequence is TGCGCCAGCAGCTTGGGGGGGACTAGCGGGAGTTGGTCTGAGCAGTTCTTC.

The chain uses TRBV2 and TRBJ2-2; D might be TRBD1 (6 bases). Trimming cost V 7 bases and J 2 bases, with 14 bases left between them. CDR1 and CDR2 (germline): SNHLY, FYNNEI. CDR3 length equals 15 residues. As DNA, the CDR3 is TGTGCCAGCAACACACAGGGTAGCAACACCGGGGAGCTGTTTTTT. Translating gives CASNTQGSNTGELFF.

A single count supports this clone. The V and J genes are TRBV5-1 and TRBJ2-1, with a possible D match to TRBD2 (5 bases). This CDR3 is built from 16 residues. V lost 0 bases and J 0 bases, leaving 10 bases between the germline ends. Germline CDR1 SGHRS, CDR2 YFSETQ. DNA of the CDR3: TGCGCCAGCAGCTTGGGAGCGCTAGCCTCCTACAATGAGCAGTTCTTC. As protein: CASSLGALASYNEQFF.

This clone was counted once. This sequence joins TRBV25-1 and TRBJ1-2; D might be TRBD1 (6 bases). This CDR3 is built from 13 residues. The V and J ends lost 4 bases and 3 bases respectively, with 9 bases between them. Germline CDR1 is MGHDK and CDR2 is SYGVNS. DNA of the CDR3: TGTGCCAGCAGTGCCTACAGGGACTATGGCTACACCTTC. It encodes CASSAYRDYGYTF.

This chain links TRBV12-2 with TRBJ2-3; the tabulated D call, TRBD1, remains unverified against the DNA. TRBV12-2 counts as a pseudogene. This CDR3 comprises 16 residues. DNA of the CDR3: TGTGCAAGTCGCTTACCCGGGACAGGGAGCACAGATACGCAGTATTTT. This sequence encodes CASRLPGTGSTDTQYF.

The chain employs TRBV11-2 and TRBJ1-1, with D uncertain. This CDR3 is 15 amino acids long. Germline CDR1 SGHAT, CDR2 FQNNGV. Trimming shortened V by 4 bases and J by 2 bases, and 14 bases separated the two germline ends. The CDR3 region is CASSSYPLSNTEAFF. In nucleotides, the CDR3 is TGTGCCAGCAGCTCCTACCCTCTCTCTAACACTGAAGCTTTCTTT.

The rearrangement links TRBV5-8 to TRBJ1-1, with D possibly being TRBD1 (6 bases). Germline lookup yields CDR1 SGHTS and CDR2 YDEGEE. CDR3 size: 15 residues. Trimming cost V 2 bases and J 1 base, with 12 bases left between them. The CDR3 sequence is CASSLIWTANTEAFF. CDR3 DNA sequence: TGTGCCAGCAGCTTAATTTGGACAGCGAACACTGAAGCTTTCTTT.

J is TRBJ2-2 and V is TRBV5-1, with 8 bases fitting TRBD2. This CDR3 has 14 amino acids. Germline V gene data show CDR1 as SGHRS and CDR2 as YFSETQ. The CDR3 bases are TGCGCGTCAGCGGGAGCGGGAAACACCGGGGAGCTGTTTTTT. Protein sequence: CASAGAGNTGELFF.

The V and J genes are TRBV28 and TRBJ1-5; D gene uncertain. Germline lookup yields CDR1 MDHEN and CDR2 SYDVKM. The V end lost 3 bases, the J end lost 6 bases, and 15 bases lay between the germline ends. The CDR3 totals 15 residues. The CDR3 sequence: CASSFTGVYGQPQHF. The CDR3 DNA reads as TGTGCCAGCAGTTTTACGGGTGTTTACGGTCAGCCCCAGCATTTT.

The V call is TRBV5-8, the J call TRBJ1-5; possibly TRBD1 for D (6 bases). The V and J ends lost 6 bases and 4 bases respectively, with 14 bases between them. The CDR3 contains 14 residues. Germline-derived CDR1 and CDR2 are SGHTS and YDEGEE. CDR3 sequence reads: CASNVWQGNQPQHF. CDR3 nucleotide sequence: TGTGCCAGCAACGTCTGGCAGGGGAATCAGCCCCAGCATTTT.

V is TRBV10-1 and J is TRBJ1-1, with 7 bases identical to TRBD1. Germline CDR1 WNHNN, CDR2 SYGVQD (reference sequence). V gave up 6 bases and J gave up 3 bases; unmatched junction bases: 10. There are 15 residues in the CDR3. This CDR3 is CASRTPGQRYTEAFF. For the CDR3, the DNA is TGCGCCAGCAGAACACCGGGACAGCGTTACACTGAAGCTTTCTTT.

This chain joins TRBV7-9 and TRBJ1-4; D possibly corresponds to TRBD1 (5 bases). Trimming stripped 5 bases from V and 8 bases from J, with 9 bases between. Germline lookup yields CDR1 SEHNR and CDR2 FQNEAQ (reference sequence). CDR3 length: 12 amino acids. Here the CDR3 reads CASSPRGEKLFF. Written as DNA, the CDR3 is TGTGCCAGCAGCCCCCGGGGGGAAAAACTGTTTTTT. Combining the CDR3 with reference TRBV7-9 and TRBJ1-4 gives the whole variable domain DTGVSQNPRHKITKRGQNVTFRCDPISEHNRLYWYRQTLGQGPEFLTYFQNEAQLEKSRLLSDRFSAERPKGSFSTLEIQRTEQGDSAMYLCASSPRGEKLFFGSGTQLSVL.

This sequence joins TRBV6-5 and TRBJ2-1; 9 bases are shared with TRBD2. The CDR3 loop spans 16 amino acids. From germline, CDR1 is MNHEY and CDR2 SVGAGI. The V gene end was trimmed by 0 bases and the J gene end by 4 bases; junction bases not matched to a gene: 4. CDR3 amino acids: CASSYSLAGFYNEQFF. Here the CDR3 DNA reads TGTGCCAGCAGTTACTCGCTAGCGGGATTTTACAATGAGCAGTTCTTC.

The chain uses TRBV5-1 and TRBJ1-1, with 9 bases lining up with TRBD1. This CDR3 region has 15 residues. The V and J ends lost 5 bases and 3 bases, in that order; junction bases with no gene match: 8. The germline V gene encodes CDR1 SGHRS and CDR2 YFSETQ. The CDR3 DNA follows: TGCGCCAGCAGAACGGGACAGGGTTCGGACACTGAAGCTTTCTTT. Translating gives CASRTGQGSDTEAFF. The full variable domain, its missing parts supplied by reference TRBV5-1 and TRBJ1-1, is KAGVTQTPRYLIKTRGQQVTLSCSPISGHRSVSWYQQTPGQGLQFLFEYFSETQRNKGNFPGRFSGRQFSNSRSEMNVSTLELGDSALYLCASRTGQGSDTEAFFGQGTRLTVV.

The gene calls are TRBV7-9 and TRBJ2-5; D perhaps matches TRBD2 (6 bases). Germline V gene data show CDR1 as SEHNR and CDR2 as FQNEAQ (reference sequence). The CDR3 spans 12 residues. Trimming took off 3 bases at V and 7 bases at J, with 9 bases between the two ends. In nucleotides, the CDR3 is TGTGCCAGCAGCTTGGGGGACTCGACCCAGTACTTC. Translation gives CASSLGDSTQYF.

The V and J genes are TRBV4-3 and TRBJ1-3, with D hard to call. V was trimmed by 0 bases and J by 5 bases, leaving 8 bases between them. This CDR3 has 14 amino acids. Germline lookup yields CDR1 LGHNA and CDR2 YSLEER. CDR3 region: CASSQDMSRNTIYF. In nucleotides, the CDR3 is TGCGCCAGCAGCCAAGATATGAGCAGAAACACCATATATTTT.

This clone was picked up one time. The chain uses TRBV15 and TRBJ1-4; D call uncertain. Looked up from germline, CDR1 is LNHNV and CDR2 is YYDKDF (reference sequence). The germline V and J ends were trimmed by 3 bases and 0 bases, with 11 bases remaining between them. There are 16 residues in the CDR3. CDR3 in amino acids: CATSRGVLATNEKLFF. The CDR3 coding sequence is TGTGCCACCAGCAGGGGCGTTCTTGCAACTAATGAAAAACTGTTTTTT.

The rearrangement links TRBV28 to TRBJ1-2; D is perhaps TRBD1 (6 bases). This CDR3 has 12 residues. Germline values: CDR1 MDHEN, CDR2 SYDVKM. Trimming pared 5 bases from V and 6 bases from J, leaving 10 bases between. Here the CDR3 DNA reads TGTGCCAGCAGTACTACAGGGAATGGCTACACCTTC. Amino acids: CASSTTGNGYTF.

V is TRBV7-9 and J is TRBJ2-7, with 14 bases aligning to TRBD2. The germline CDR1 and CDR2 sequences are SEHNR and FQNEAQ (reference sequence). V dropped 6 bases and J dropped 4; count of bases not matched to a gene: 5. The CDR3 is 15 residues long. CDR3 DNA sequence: TGTGCCAGCAGACCTGGACTAGCGGGAGGATACGAGCAGTACTTC. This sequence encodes CASRPGLAGGYEQYF.

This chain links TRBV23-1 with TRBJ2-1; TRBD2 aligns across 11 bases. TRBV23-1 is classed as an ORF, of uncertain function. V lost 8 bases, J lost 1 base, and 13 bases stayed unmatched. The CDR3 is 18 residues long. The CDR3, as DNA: TGCGCCAGCGGGCCGGGACTAGCGGCTGCCAGTTCCTACAATGAGCAGTTCTTC. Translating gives CASGPGLAAASSYNEQFF.

The CDR3 region has the DNA TGTGCCAGCACTCCGGGACTAGCGCGAGAGGATGAGCAGTTCTTC. It encodes CASTPGLAREDEQFF. The chain recombines TRBV6-5 with TRBJ2-1, with TRBD2 matching over 10 bases. CDR1 is MNHEY, CDR2 SVGAGI, per germline. CDR3 length equals 15 residues. The V gene end was trimmed by 7 bases and the J gene end by 8 bases; junction bases not matched to a gene: 11.

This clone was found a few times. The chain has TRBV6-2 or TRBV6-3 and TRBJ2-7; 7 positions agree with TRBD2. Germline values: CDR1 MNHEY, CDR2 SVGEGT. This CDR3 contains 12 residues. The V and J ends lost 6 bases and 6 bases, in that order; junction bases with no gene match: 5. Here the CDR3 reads CASSRTSREQYF. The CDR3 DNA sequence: TGTGCCAGCAGCCGGACTAGTCGCGAGCAGTACTTC.

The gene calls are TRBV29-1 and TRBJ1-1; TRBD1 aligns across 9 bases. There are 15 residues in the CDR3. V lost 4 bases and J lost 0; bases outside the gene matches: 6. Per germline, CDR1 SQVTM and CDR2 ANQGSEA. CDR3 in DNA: TGCAGCGTTGTTCGACAGGGGGGGATGAACACTGAAGCTTTCTTT. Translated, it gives CSVVRQGGMNTEAFF.

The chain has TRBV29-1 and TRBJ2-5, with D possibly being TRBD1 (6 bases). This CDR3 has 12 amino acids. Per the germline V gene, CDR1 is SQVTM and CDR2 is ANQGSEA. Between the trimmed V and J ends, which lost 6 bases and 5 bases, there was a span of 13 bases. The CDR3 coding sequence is TGCAGCGTCGAAACAGGGTTTGAGACCCAGTACTTC. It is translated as CSVETGFETQYF. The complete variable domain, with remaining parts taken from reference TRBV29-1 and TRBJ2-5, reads SAVISQKPSRDICQRGTSLTIQCQVDSQVTMMFWYRQQPGQSLTLIATANQGSEATYESGFVIDKFPISRPNLTFSTLTVSNMSPEDSSIYLCSVETGFETQYFGPGTRLLVL.

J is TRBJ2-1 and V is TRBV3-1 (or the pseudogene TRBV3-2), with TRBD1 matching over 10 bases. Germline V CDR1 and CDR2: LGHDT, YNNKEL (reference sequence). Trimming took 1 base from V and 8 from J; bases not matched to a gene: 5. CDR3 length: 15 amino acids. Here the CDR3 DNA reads TGTGCCAGCAGCCAAGTGGACAGGGGGGTTCATGAGCAGTTCTTC. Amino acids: CASSQVDRGVHEQFF.

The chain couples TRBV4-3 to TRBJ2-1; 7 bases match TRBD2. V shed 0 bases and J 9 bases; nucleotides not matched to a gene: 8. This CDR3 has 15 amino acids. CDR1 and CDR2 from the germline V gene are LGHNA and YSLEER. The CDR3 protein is CASSQEGGYSAEQFF. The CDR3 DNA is TGCGCCAGCAGCCAAGAGGGAGGGTATAGTGCTGAGCAGTTCTTC.